This T cell receptor beta chain stems from a study of T-cell reconstitution after alpha-beta-depleted transplantation in children. Findings of the study overall: Fresh T-cell production supplied most of the T-cell counts and diversity seen one year after transplant. Reportedly, roughly two months post-transplant, alpha-beta T cells arose from several hundred expanded graft clones.

Unique molecular identifiers featured in how the TCRbeta library was prepared. MiXCR was run by TCRdb on the PCR reads, yielding one entry per CDR3 protein. Here the sample spans approximately 500,000 distinct CDR3 sequences, 27% being singletons. The CDR3 totals 13 residues. Per the germline V gene, CDR1 is SGHRS and CDR2 is YFSETQ. Trimming cost V 3 bases and J 6 bases, with 13 bases left between them. This clonotype was seen only a few times. Its target is not known. The receptor comes from a boy under two years old with Wiskott-Aldrich syndrome, due to receive a stem cell transplant. The sample consisted of PBMCs, taken before TCRalphabeta/CD19-depleted stem cell transplant. The chain has TRBV5-1 and TRBJ2-7, with D perhaps assigned TRBD1 or TRBD2 (5 bases each). The CDR3 protein is CASSYRDGGEQYF. Written as DNA, the CDR3 is TGCGCCAGCAGCTACCGGGACGGAGGCGAGCAGTACTTC.